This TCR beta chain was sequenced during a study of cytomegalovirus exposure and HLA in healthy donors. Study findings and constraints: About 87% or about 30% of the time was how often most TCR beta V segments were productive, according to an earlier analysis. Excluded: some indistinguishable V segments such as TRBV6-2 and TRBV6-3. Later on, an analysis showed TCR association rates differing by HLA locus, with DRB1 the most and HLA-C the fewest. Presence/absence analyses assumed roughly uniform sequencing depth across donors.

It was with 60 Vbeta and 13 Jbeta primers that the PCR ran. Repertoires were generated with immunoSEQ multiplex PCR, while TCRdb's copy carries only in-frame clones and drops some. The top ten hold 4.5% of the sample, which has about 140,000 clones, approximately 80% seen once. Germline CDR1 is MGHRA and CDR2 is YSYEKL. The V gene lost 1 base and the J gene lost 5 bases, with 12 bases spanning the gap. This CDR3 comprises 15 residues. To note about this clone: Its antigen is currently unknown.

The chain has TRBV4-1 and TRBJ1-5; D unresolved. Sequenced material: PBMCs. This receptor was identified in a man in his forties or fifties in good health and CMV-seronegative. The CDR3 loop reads CASSQGLSGYQPQHF. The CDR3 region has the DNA TGCGCCAGCAGCCAAGGATTATCAGGATATCAGCCCCAGCATTTT.